The 27 T cell receptor beta chains below all came from one sample that was sequenced in a study of regulatory T cells in long-lasting Graves disease. Time point reported: persistent/refractory GD, antithyroid drugs over 5 years with positive TRAb. Construction of the TCR library relied on RNA isolated from PBMCs. The authors built TCR beta libraries using iRepertoire HTBI primers and Arm-PCR of CDR3 regions. Each CDR3 protein gets one entry after TCRdb re-called the multiplex PCR reads with MiXCR. The sample records approximately 400,000 distinct CDR3 sequences, around 21% being singletons. The starting material was peripheral blood mononuclear cells (PBMCs), obtained when the disease was refractory, from a patient treated with antithyroid drugs. The source of these receptors is a female donor with Graves disease.

This clonotype has a handful of counts. The chain joins TRBV7-3 to TRBJ2-2; TRBD2 aligns across 8 bases. The CDR3 has 16 amino acids. The trim removed 2 bases at V and 7 bases at J, leaving 9 bases unmatched. In germline, CDR1 is SGHTA, CDR2 FQGTGA. The CDR3 reads CASSLVPRTSRGELFF. CDR3 sequence (DNA): TGTGCCAGCAGCTTAGTTCCGAGGACTAGCCGCGGGGAGCTGTTTTTT.

Only a few counts were recorded for this clonotype. The J gene is TRBJ1-4, the V gene TRBV29-1; D remains ambiguous. Looked up from germline, CDR1 is SQVTM and CDR2 is ANQGSEA. V lost 3 bases to trimming and J lost 2 bases, with 10 bases between them. The CDR3 sequence is 14 residues long. This chain's CDR3 is CSVEGGWTNEKLFF. For the CDR3, the DNA is TGCAGCGTTGAGGGAGGCTGGACTAATGAAAAACTGTTTTTT.

There are many counts of this clonotype. V gene TRBV6-1 combines with J gene TRBJ1-1; D gene ambiguous. Germline values: CDR1 MNHNS, CDR2 SASEGT. There are 15 residues in the CDR3. Deletions cut 5 bases from V and 0 bases from J, with 13 bases between. CDR3 DNA: TGTGCCAGCAGTCCTCAGCTCGGCATGAACACTGAAGCTTTCTTT. It yields the protein CASSPQLGMNTEAFF.

V and J are TRBV12-3 or TRBV12-4 and TRBJ1-1, with D uncertain. With 8 bases removed from V and 1 base from J, the gap between germline ends came to 11 bases. The CDR3 is 13 amino acids. In DNA form, the CDR3 reads TGTGCCAGCTCGGAGCACGCGAACACTGAAGCTTTCTTT. Residues: CASSEHANTEAFF.

This clonotype was found many times. The chain combines TRBV7-9 with TRBJ2-5, with a possible D match to TRBD1 (5 bases). The CDR3 contains 15 residues. CDR1 is SEHNR and CDR2 is FQNEAQ in the germline V gene (reference sequence). The ends were cut back, 5 bases at V and 1 base at J, with 14 bases in the middle. DNA of the CDR3: TGTGCCAGCAGCCAGGGTATTGGCCTCCAAGAGACCCAGTACTTC. Encoded protein: CASSQGIGLQETQYF. Supplemented by reference TRBV7-9 and TRBJ2-5, the full variable domain reads DTGVSQNPRHKITKRGQNVTFRCDPISEHNRLYWYRQTLGQGPEFLTYFQNEAQLEKSRLLSDRFSAERPKGSFSTLEIQRTEQGDSAMYLCASSQGIGLQETQYFGPGTRLLVL.

This clonotype has at least ten counts. The chain recombines TRBV20-1 with TRBJ2-7; 8 nucleotides match TRBD2. This CDR3 contains 11 residues. V trimming: 6 bases; J trimming: 7 bases; junction bases outside the gene matches: 5. The germline V gene has CDR1 DFQATT and CDR2 SNEGSKA (reference sequence). The DNA of the CDR3 is TGCAGTGCCCAGCGGGAGTGGGAGCAGTACTTC. This sequence encodes CSAQREWEQYF.

A remark on this clonotype: A clone one base away is much larger, so this may be a read error. J is TRBJ2-5 and V is TRBV6-1, with D possibly matching TRBD2 (5 bases). The CDR3 runs 13 residues. Between the trimmed V and J ends, which lost 11 bases and 2 bases, there was a span of 15 bases. Germline V gene sequence: CDR1 MNHNS, CDR2 SASEGT. This CDR3 is CAVRPGSQETQYF. The DNA for the CDR3 is TGTGCCGTCAGACCGGGATCACAAGAGACCCAGTACTTC.

There are many counts of this clonotype. The CDR3 DNA reads TGTGCCAGCAGAACCCACAGGGCGGATGAAAAACTGTTTTTT. It specifies CASRTHRADEKLFF. V and J are TRBV6-2 or TRBV6-3 and TRBJ1-4, with D perhaps matching TRBD1 (6 bases). The CDR3 length is 14 residues. V gave up 6 bases and J gave up 6 bases, with 14 bases separating them. Germline V gene lookup returns CDR1 MNHEY and CDR2 SVGEGT.

The table lists this clonotype with many counts. The CDR3 DNA follows: TGTGCCAGCAGTTACTCGGGCAGGGTGAGCTCCTACGAGCAGTACTTC. Residues: CASSYSGRVSSYEQYF. This chain joins TRBV6-5 and TRBJ2-7, with D tentatively TRBD1 (5 bases). Trimming took 0 bases from V and 0 from J, leaving 12 bases between them. CDR1 is MNHEY and CDR2 is SVGAGI in the germline V gene. This CDR3 comprises 16 residues.

There are a few counts of this clonotype. The chain combines TRBV5-1 with TRBJ2-7; D may be TRBD1 (8 bases). Germline V gene lookup returns CDR1 SGHRS and CDR2 YFSETQ. The V end was cut by 1 base, the J end by 5 bases, with 16 bases between. This CDR3 spans 15 amino acids. In DNA form, the CDR3 reads TGCGCCAGCAGCTTGTGGGGGGGACAGGCTGACGAGCAGTACTTC. Translation gives CASSLWGGQADEQYF.

A word on this clonotype: A read error is likely here: a far larger clone is one base away. The J gene is TRBJ1-2, the V gene TRBV7-3; D might be TRBD1 (5 bases). The germline V gene encodes CDR1 SGHTA and CDR2 FQGTGA. This CDR3 has 14 amino acids. Between the trimmed V and J ends, which lost 3 bases and 2 bases, there was a span of 10 bases. The DNA for the CDR3 is TGTGCCAGCAGCTTGATTGGACAAAACTATGGCTACACCTTC. It yields the protein CASSLIGQNYGYTF. The full variable domain, completed using reference TRBV7-3 and TRBJ1-2, is GAGVSQTPSNKVTEKGKYVELRCDPISGHTALYWYRQSLGQGPEFLIYFQGTGAADDSGLPNDRFFAVRPEGSVSTLKIQRTERGDSAVYLCASSLIGQNYGYTFGSGTRLTVV.

This clonotype appeared many times. The V and J genes are TRBV27 and TRBJ1-1, with 12 bases that match TRBD1. This CDR3 comprises 14 residues. V shed 8 bases and J 5 bases; nucleotides not matched to a gene: 6. CDR1 and CDR2 from the germline V gene are MNHEY and SMNVEV (reference sequence). CDR3 nucleotide sequence: TGTGCCAGCTCGGGACAGGGGGCTAGGACTGAAGCTTTCTTT. Its protein product is CASSGQGARTEAFF.

This clonotype was detected only a few times. The chain links TRBV6-2 or TRBV6-3 to TRBJ1-1; weak D call: TRBD1 (6 bases). The ends were cut back, 6 bases at V and 2 bases at J, with 10 bases in the middle. CDR1 and CDR2 from the germline V gene are MNHEY and SVGEGT. The CDR3 spans 13 residues. CDR3 sequence reads: CASRPGHNTEAFF. The CDR3 DNA is TGTGCCAGCAGGCCGGGACATAACACTGAAGCTTTCTTT.

The chain couples TRBV7-2 to TRBJ2-7, with unresolved D. The CDR3 spans 15 residues. Germline values: CDR1 SGHTA, CDR2 FQGNSA. Trimming shortened V by 2 bases and J by 3 bases, and 14 bases separated the two germline ends. DNA for the CDR3: TGTGCCAGCAGCTTAAGCTCTCAAATACTCTACGAGCAGTACTTC. Translated: CASSLSSQILYEQYF.

The chain employs TRBV24-1 and TRBJ2-1; TRBD2 aligns across 10 bases. The CDR3 has 16 amino acids. Germline values: CDR1 KGHDR, CDR2 SFDVKD. The junction had 10 bases not matched to a gene; V was cut back by 4 bases and J by 8 bases. The DNA of the CDR3 is TGTGCCACCAGTGACTCGTGGACTAGCGGCTTCGATGAGCAGTTCTTC. Encoded protein: CATSDSWTSGFDEQFF.

The table lists this clonotype with a few counts. The gene calls are TRBV5-1 and TRBJ2-2; 12 nucleotides align to TRBD2. The CDR3 is 16 amino acids. The V gene's germline CDR1 is SGHRS and CDR2 YFSETQ. With V trimmed by 5 bases and J by 6 bases, 8 bases remained unmatched. The CDR3 DNA is TGCGCCAGCAGTCCGCTAGCGGGAGGGTTCGCCGGGGAGCTGTTTTTT. Translation: CASSPLAGGFAGELFF. Supplemented by reference TRBV5-1 and TRBJ2-2, the full variable domain reads KAGVTQTPRYLIKTRGQQVTLSCSPISGHRSVSWYQQTPGQGLQFLFEYFSETQRNKGNFPGRFSGRQFSNSRSEMNVSTLELGDSALYLCASSPLAGGFAGELFFGEGSRLTVL.

The CDR3 region is CASSVMGLDFPYEQYF. The CDR3 DNA is TGTGCCAGCAGTGTTATGGGACTAGATTTCCCCTACGAGCAGTACTTC. This chain uses TRBV6-4 with TRBJ2-7; 8 positions agree with TRBD2. The germline V gene encodes CDR1 MRHNA and CDR2 SNTAGT. V dropped 4 bases and J dropped 2; count of bases not matched to a gene: 10. This CDR3 is built from 16 residues.

This clonotype showed up just a few times. The chain has TRBV19 and TRBJ1-1; D is perhaps TRBD1 (6 bases). CDR1 is LNHDA and CDR2 is SQIVND in the germline V gene (reference sequence). Deletions cut 3 bases from V and 1 base from J, with 15 bases between. CDR3 length: 16 amino acids. For the CDR3, the DNA is TGTGCCAGTAGTATGGCAGGGGTCCCGGGGAACACTGAAGCTTTCTTT. This sequence encodes CASSMAGVPGNTEAFF.

The chain links TRBV6-5 to TRBJ2-2; TRBD1 is a possible D gene (6 bases). The CDR3 runs to 14 residues. CDR1 and CDR2 (germline): MNHEY, SVGAGI. V lost 2 bases to trimming and J lost 5 bases, with 9 bases between them. CDR3 region: CASSYRQGTGELFF. In DNA, the CDR3 is TGTGCCAGCAGTTACCGGCAGGGGACCGGGGAGCTGTTTTTT.

The table lists this clonotype with a few counts. The genes are TRBV20-1 and TRBJ1-4, with D unclear. Germline V gene data show CDR1 as DFQATT and CDR2 as SNEGSKA (reference sequence). The CDR3 has 13 amino acids. The V gene lost 3 bases and the J gene lost 7 bases, with 12 bases spanning the gap. CDR3 bases: TGCAGTGCTAGGCGAGGATCGAGTGAAAAACTGTTTTTT. It specifies CSARRGSSEKLFF.

This clonotype showed up many times. The chain joins TRBV28 to TRBJ1-5; D gene uncertain. The CDR3 runs to 13 residues. Germline assignment: CDR1 MDHEN and CDR2 SYDVKM. Trimming removed 1 base at V and 7 bases at J, with 8 bases between. As DNA, the CDR3 is TGTGCCAGCAGTTTATCAGTTGGGCAGCCCCAGCATTTT. Its translation is CASSLSVGQPQHF.

This chain joins TRBV19 and TRBJ1-5, with a weak D call TRBD1 (6 bases). Between the trimmed V and J ends, which lost 5 bases and 7 bases, there was a span of 15 bases. CDR1 is LNHDA, CDR2 SQIVND, per germline (reference sequence). The CDR3 runs to 14 residues. The CDR3 protein is CASSESRGRQPQHF. The CDR3 DNA is TGTGCCAGTAGTGAATCCAGGGGACGACAGCCCCAGCATTTT.

This clonotype was picked up a small number of times. The chain has TRBV20-1 and TRBJ1-2; D call uncertain. V was clipped by 3 bases and J by 5 bases, with 10 bases between them. Germline V gene data show CDR1 as DFQATT and CDR2 as SNEGSKA (reference sequence). CDR3 length: 12 amino acids. CDR3 residues: CSARMEGYGYTF. CDR3 bases: TGCAGTGCTAGGATGGAGGGATATGGCTACACCTTC.

Only a few counts were recorded for this clonotype. CDR3 sequence reads: CASSLKTGGPRISGANVLTF. CDR3 bases: TGCGCCAGCAGCTTGAAGACAGGGGGCCCCCGGATCTCTGGGGCCAACGTCCTGACTTTC. The chain combines TRBV5-1 with TRBJ2-6, with 10 nucleotides matching TRBD1. Trimming cost V 1 base and J 0 bases; bases outside gene matches: 10. Germline-derived CDR1 and CDR2 are SGHRS and YFSETQ. The CDR3 is made up of 20 amino acids.

The genes are TRBV20-1 and TRBJ1-3; no clear D gene. CDR3 length equals 13 residues. Germline V gives CDR1 DFQATT, CDR2 SNEGSKA (reference sequence). V gave up 3 bases and J gave up 2 bases, with 8 bases separating them. The CDR3, as DNA: TGCAGTGCTAGTTTCGGGACTGGAAACACCATATATTTT. It yields the protein CSASFGTGNTIYF.

This clonotype was picked up many times. V and J are TRBV20-1 and TRBJ2-5; 7 bases match TRBD2. V shed 5 bases, J shed 5 bases, and the junction held 8 bases outside the gene matches. The CDR3 is 13 amino acids. Germline CDR1 DFQATT, CDR2 SNEGSKA (reference sequence). In nucleotides, the CDR3 is TGCAGTGCTCAAAGGGGAGGGCGGGAGACCCAGTACTTC. Translation gives CSAQRGGRETQYF.

This clonotype was detected many times. The genes are TRBV20-1 and TRBJ2-4; TRBD2 matches at 7 bases. V lost 5 bases and J lost 0; bases outside the gene matches: 4. The CDR3 loop spans 14 amino acids. Germline assignment: CDR1 DFQATT and CDR2 SNEGSKA (reference sequence). The DNA for the CDR3 is TGCAGTGCTTGGGGGGGAGTAGCCAAAAACATTCAGTACTTC. It specifies CSAWGGVAKNIQYF.